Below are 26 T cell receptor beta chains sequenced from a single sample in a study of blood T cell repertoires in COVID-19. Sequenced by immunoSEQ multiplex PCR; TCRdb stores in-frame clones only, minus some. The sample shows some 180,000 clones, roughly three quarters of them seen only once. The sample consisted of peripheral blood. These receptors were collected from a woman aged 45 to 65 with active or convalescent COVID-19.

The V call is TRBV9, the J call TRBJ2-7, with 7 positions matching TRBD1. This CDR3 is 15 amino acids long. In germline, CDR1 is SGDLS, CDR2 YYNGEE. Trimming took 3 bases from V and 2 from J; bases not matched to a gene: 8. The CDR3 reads CASSAVGDSAYEQYF. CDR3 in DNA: TGTGCCAGCAGCGCTGTGGGGGACAGCGCCTACGAGCAGTACTTC. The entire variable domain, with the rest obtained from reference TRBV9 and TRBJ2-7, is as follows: DSGVTQTPKHLITATGQRVTLRCSPRSGDLSVYWYQQSLDQGLQFLIQYYNGEERAKGNILERFSAQQFPDLHSELNLSSLELGDSALYFCASSAVGDSAYEQYFGPGTRLTVT.

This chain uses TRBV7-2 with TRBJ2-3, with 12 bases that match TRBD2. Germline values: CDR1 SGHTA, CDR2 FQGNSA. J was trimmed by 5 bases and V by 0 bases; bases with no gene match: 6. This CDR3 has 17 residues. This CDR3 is CASSLATGLAGRDTQYF. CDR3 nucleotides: TGTGCCAGCAGCTTAGCGACAGGACTAGCGGGGAGAGATACGCAGTATTTT.

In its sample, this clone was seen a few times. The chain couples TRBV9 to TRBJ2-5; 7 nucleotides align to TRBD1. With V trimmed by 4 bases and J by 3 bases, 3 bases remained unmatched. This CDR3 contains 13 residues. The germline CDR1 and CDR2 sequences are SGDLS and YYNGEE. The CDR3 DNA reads TGTGCCAGCAGCTTGGGACAGAAAGAGACCCAGTACTTC. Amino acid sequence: CASSLGQKETQYF.

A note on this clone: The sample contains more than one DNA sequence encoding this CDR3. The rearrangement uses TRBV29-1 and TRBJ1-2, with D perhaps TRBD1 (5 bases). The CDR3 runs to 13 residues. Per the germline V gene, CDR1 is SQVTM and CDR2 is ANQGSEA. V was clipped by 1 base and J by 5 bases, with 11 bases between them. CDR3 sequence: CSVEGPQGYGYTF. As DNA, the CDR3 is TGCAGCGTTGAAGGCCCTCAGGGATATGGCTACACCTTC.

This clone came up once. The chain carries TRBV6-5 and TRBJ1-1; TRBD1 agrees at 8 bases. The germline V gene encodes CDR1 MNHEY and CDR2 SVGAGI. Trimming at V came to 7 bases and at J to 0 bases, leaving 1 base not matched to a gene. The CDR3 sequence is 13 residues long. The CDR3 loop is CASKTGVNTEAFF. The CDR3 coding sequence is TGTGCCAGCAAGACAGGGGTGAACACTGAAGCTTTCTTT.

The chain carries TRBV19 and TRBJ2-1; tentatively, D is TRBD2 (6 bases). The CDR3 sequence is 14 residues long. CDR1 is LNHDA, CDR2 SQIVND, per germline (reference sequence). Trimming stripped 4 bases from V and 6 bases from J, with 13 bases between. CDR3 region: CASSSGASSNEQFF. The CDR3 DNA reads TGTGCCAGTAGTAGCGGGGCTAGCTCCAATGAGCAGTTCTTC.

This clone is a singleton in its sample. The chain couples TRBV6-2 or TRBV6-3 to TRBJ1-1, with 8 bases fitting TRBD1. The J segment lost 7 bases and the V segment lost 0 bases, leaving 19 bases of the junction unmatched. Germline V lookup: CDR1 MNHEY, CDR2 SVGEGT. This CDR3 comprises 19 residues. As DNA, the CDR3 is TGTGCCAGCAGTTACTCGATACTAGGACAGGGAATGTGGAACGGTGAAGCTTTCTTT. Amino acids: CASSYSILGQGMWNGEAFF.

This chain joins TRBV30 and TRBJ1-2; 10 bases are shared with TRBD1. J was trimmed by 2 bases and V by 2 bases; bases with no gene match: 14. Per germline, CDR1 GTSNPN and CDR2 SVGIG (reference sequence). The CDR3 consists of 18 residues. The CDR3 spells CAWSPRQGAHYTNYGYTF. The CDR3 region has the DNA TGTGCCTGGAGTCCCAGACAGGGGGCGCATTATACGAACTATGGCTACACCTTC.

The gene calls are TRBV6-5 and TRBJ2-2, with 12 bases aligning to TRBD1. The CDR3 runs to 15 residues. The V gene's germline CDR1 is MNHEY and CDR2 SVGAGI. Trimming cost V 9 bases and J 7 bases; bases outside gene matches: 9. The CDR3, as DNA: TGTGCCAGTAGGGGGACAGGGGGCAGGAGCGGGGAGCTGTTTTTT. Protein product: CASRGTGGRSGELFF.

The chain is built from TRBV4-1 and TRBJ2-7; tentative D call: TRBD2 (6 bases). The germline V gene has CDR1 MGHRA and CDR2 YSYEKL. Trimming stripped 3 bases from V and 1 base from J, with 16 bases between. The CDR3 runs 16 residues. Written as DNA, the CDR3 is TGCGCCAGCAGCCAGGTAGCGGCAGGTAAATCCTACGAGCAGTACTTC. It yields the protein CASSQVAAGKSYEQYF.

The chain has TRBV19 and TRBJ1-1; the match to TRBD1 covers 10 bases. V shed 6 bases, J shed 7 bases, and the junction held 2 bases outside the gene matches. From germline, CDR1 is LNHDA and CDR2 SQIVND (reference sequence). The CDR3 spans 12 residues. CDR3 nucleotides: TGTGCCAGTAGCCGGGACAGGGGTGAAGCTTTCTTT. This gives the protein CASSRDRGEAFF.

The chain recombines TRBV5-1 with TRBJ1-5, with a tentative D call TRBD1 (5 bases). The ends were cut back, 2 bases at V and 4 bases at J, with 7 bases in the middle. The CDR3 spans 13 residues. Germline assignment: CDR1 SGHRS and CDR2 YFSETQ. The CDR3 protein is CASSLAGNQPQHF. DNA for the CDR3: TGCGCCAGCAGCTTAGCAGGGAATCAGCCCCAGCATTTT.

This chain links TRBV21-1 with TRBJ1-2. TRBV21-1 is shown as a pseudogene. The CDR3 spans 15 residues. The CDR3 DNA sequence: TGTGCCAGGGTGCCTTGGGTGAGCCTAGACTATGGCTACACCTTC. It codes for CARVPWVSLDYGYTF.

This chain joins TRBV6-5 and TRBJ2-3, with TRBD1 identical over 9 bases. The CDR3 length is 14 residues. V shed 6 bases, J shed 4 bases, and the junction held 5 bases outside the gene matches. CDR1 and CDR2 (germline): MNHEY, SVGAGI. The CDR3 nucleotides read TGTGCCAGCAGACCGGGACAGGGAGCAGATACGCAGTATTTT. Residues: CASRPGQGADTQYF.

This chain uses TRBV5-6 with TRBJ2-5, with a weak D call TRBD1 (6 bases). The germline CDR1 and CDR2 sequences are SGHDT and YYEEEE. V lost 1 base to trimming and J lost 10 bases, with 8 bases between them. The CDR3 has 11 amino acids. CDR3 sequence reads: CASSLTGFQYF. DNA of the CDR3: TGTGCCAGCAGCTTGACAGGGTTCCAGTACTTC.

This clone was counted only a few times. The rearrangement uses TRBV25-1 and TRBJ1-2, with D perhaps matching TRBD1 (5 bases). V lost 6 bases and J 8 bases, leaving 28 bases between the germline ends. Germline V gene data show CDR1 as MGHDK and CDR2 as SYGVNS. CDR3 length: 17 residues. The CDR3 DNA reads TGTGCCAGCAGCGCCGATTCCACAGGTGTCCGCAAATCCGGCTACACCTTC. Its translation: CASSADSTGVRKSGYTF.

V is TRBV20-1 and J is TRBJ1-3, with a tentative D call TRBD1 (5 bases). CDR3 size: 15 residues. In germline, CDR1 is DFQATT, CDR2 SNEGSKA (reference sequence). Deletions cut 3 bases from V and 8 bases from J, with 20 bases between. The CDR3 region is CSASVLGPPPDTIYF. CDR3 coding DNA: TGCAGTGCTAGTGTTCTGGGGCCACCCCCGGACACCATATATTTT.

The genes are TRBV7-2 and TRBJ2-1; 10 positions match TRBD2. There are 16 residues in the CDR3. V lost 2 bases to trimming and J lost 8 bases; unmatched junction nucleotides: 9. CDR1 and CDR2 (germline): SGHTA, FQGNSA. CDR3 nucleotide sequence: TGTGCCAGCAGCTTAAGGGCAAGCGGGGGGGGTGATGAGCAGTTCTTC. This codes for CASSLRASGGGDEQFF.

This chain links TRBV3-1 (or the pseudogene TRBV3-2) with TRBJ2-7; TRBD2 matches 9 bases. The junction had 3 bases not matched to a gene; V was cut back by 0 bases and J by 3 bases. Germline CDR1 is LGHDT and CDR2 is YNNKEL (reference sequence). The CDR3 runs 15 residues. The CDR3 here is CASSQDFSGGYEQYF. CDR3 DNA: TGTGCCAGCAGCCAAGATTTTAGCGGGGGCTACGAGCAGTACTTC.

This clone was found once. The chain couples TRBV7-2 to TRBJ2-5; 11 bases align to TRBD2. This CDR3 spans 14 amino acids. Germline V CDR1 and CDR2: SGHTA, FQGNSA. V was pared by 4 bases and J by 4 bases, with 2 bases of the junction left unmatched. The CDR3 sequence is CASSWGLAVETQYF. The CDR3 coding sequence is TGTGCCAGCAGCTGGGGACTAGCGGTAGAGACCCAGTACTTC.

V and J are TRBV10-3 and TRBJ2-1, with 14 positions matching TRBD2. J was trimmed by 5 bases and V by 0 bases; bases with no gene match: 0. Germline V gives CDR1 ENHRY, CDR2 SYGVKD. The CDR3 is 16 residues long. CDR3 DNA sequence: TGTGCCATCAGTGAGTCGACTAGCGGGGGGGACAATGAGCAGTTCTTC. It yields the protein CAISESTSGGDNEQFF.

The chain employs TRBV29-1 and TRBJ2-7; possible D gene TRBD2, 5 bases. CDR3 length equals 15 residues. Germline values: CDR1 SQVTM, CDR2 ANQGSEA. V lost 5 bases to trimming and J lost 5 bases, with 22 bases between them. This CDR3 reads CSVPNQGKRGDEQYF. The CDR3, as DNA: TGCAGCGTTCCCAACCAAGGTAAACGGGGTGACGAGCAGTACTTC.

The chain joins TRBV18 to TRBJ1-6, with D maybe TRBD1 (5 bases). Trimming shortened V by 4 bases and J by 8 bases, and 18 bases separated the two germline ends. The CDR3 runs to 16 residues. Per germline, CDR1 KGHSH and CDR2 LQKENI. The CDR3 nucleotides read TGTGCCAGCTCACTGCTCCCGGGGGGGGTGGATTCACCCCTCCACTTT. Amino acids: CASSLLPGGVDSPLHF.

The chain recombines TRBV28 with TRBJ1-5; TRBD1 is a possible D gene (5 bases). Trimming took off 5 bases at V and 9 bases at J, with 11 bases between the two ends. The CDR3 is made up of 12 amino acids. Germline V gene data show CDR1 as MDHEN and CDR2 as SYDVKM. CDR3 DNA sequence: TGTGCCAGCAGTCAGGGTTCCCGGCCCCAGCATTTT. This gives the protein CASSQGSRPQHF.

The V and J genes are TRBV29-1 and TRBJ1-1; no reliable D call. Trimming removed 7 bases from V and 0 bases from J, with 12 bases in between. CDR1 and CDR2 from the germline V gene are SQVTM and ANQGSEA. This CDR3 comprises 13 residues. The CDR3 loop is CSASTGMNTEAFF. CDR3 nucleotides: TGCAGCGCCTCGACTGGAATGAACACTGAAGCTTTCTTT.

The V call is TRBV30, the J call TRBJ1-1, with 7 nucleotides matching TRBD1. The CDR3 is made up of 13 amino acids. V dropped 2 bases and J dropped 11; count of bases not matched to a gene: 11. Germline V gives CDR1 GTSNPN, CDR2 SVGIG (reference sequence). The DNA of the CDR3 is TGTGCCTGGAGTTTGGACAGGCCCTTGGGCGCTTTCTTT. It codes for CAWSLDRPLGAFF.